This TCR beta chain originates from a study of T-cell memory formation after mild COVID-19. Study results and caveats: That cross-reactive memory joined was suggested by some responding clones appearing in pre-infection memory.

CDR1 is SGHNT and CDR2 is YYREEE in the germline V gene (reference sequence). Trimming cost V 4 bases and J 1 base, with 12 bases left between them. This CDR3 is built from 14 residues. This clonotype came up a few times. Its specificity is not known. Using constant-segment primers, 5'RACE produced TCR alpha and TCR beta cDNA libraries carrying sample barcodes and UMIs. Each CDR3 protein gets one entry after TCRdb re-called the 5' RACE reads with MiXCR. The table shows roughly 250,000 distinct CDR3 sequences, with about 15% occurring only once. The sequenced material came from PBMCs or a T cell subset sorted from them (not recorded which). This chain uses TRBV5-4 with TRBJ2-7, with D perhaps matching TRBD1 or TRBD2 (5 bases each). This sequence originates from a man between 18 and 35 years old who had mild COVID-19 (a few samples of this study predate the infection). Cell type and time point are not known. The CDR3 DNA reads TGTGCCAGCAGCCCGGGACGGCCGTCCTACGAGCAGTACTTC. Protein product: CASSPGRPSYEQYF.